One T cell receptor (beta chain) is described in this entry. The data derive from a study of T cell changes during pregnancy in multiple sclerosis. There are 15 residues in the CDR3. The germline V gene has CDR1 SGHTA and CDR2 FQGNSA. The V end was cut by 3 bases, the J end by 1 base, with 10 bases between. Profiling relied on immunoSEQ multiplex PCR, and the TCRdb table lists in-frame clones only, not all of them. The sample holds some 71,000 clones; just over 90% are singletons and the top ten take 1.4%. This chain uses TRBV7-2 with TRBJ1-5; the D gene is possibly TRBD1 (6 bases). The sequence came from a female donor with multiple sclerosis, enrolled in a pregnancy study. This sample comprised peripheral blood, obtained in the third trimester of pregnancy. CDR3 protein: CASSFSQGSNQPQHF. In DNA form, the CDR3 reads TGTGCCAGCAGCTTCTCGCAGGGGAGCAATCAGCCCCAGCATTTT. Full variable domain (rest looked up from reference TRBV7-2 and TRBJ1-5): GAGVSQSPSNKVTEKGKDVELRCDPISGHTALYWYRQSLGQGLEFLIYFQGNSAPDKSGLPSDRFSAERTGGSVSTLTIQRTQQEDSAVYLCASSFSQGSNQPQHFGDGTRLSIL.